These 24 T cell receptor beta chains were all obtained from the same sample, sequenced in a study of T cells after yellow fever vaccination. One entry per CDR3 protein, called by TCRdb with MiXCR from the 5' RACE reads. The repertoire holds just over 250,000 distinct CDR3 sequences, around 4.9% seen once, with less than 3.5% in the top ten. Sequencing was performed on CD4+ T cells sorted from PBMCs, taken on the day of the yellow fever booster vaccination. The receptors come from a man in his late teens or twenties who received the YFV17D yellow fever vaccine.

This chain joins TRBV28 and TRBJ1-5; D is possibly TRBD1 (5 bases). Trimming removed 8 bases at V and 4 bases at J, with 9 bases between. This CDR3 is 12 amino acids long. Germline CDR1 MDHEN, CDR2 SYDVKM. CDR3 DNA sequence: TGTGCCAGCGCTGCAGGGAATCAGCCCCAGCATTTT. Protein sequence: CASAAGNQPQHF.

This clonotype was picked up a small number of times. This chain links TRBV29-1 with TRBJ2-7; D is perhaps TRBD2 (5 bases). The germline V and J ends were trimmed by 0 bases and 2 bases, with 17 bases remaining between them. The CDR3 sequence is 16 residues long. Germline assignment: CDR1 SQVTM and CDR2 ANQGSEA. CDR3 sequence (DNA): TGCAGCGTTGAAGATCAAAGGACGGCGGGCGCCTACGAGCAGTACGTC. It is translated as CSVEDQRTAGAYEQYV.

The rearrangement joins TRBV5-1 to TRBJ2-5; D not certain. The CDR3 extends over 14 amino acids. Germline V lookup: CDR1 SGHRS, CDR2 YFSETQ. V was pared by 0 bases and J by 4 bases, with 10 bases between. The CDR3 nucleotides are TGCGCCAGCAGCTTGGCGGGTATTCCAGAGACCCAGTACTTC. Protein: CASSLAGIPETQYF.

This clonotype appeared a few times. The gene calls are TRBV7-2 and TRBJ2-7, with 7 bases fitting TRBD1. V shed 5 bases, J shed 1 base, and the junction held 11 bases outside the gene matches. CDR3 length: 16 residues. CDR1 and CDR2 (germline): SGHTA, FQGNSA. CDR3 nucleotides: TGTGCCAGCAGCCATGGGCGGACAGGAGCTTCCTACGAGCAGTACTTC. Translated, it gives CASSHGRTGASYEQYF.

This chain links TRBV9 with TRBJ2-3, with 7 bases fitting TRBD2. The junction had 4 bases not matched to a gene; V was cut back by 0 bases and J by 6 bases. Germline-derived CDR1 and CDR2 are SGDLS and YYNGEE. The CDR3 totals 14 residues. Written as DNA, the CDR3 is TGTGCCAGCAGCGTAGAAGCGGGGTTCGATACGCAGTATTTT. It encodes CASSVEAGFDTQYF. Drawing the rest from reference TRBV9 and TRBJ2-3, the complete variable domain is DSGVTQTPKHLITATGQRVTLRCSPRSGDLSVYWYQQSLDQGLQFLIQYYNGEERAKGNILERFSAQQFPDLHSELNLSSLELGDSALYFCASSVEAGFDTQYFGPGTRLTVL.

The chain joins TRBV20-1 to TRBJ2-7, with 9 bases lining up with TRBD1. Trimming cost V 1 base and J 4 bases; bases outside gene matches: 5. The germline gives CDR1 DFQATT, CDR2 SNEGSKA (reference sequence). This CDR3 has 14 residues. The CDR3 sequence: CSARGRTGDYEQYF. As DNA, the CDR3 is TGCAGTGCTAGAGGAAGGACAGGGGATTACGAGCAGTACTTC.

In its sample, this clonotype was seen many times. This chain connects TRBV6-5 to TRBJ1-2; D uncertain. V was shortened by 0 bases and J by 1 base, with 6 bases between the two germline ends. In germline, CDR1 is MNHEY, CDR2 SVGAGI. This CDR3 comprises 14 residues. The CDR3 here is CASSYSPHNYGYTF. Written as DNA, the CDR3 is TGTGCCAGCAGTTACTCACCTCATAACTATGGCTACACCTTC.

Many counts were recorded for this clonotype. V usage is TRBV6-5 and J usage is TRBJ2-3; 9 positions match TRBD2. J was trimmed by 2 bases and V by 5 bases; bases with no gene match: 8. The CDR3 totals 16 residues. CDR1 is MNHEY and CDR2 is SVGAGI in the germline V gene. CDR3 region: CASSRLTSGVTDTQYF. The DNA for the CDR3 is TGTGCCAGCAGTCGGCTGACTAGCGGAGTCACAGATACGCAGTATTTT.

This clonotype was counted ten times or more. CDR3 in DNA: TGTGCCAGCAGCTTAGGGGGGGCAGGGTTCTATGGCTACACCTTC. This translates into CASSLGGAGFYGYTF. V gene TRBV7-9 combines with J gene TRBJ1-2; maybe TRBD1 (6 bases). Germline lookup yields CDR1 SEHNR and CDR2 FQNEAQ (reference sequence). CDR3 length: 15 amino acids. Trimming took off 1 base at V and 4 bases at J, with 13 bases between the two ends.

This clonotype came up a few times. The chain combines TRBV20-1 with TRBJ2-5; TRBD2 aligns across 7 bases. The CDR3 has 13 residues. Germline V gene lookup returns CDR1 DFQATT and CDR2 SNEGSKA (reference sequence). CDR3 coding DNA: TGCAGGACCTCCGGGACTAATCTAGAGACCCAGTACTTC. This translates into CRTSGTNLETQYF.

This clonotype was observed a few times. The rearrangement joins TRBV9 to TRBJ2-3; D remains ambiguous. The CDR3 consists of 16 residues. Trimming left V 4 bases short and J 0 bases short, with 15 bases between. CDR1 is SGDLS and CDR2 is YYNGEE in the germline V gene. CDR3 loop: CASSPRGDISTDTQYF. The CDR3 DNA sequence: TGTGCCAGCAGCCCCCGCGGCGACATAAGCACAGATACGCAGTATTTT.

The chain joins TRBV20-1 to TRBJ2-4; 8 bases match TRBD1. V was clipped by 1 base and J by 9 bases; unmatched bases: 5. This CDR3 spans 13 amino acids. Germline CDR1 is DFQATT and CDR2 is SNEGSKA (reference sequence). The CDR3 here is CSARVGQGSIQYF. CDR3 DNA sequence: TGCAGTGCTAGAGTAGGACAGGGAAGCATTCAGTACTTC.

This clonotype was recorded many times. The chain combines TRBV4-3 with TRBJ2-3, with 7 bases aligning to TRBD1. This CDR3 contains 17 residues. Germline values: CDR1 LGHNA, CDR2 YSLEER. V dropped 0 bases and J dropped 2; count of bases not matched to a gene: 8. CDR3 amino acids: CASSQDSWGQHTDTQYF. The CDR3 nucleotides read TGCGCCAGCAGCCAAGATTCCTGGGGACAGCACACAGATACGCAGTATTTT.

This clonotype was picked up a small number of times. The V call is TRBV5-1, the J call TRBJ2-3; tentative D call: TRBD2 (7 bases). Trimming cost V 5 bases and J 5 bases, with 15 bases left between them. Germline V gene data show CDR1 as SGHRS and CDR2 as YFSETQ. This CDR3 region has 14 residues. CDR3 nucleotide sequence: TGCGCCAGCAGTTCCGGGGGGCGGGGAGATACGCAGTATTTT. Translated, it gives CASSSGGRGDTQYF.

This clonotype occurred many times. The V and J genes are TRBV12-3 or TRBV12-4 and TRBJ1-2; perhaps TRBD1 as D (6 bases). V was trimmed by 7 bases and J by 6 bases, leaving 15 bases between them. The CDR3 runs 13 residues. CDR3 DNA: TGTGCCAGCACTCTACAGGGTGAACATGGCTACACCTTC. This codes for CASTLQGEHGYTF.

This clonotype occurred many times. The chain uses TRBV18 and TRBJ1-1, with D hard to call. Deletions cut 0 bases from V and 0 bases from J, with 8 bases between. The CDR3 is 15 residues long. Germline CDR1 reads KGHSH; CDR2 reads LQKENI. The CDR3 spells CASSPPLGLNTEAFF. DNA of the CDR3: TGTGCCAGCTCACCACCCTTAGGGCTGAACACTGAAGCTTTCTTT. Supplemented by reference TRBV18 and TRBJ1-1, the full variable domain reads NAGVMQNPRHLVRRRGQEARLRCSPMKGHSHVYWYRQLPEEGLKFMVYLQKENIIDESGMPKERFSAEFPKEGPSILRIQQVVRGDSAAYFCASSPPLGLNTEAFFGQGTRLTVV.

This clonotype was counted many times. In DNA, the CDR3 is TGTGCCACCAGCAGAGATCAAGGCGGGGGGCCAAGCACAGATACGCAGTATTTT. Translating it yields CATSRDQGGGPSTDTQYF. This chain links TRBV15 with TRBJ2-3, with 8 nucleotides matching TRBD2. CDR3 size: 18 residues. The germline V gene has CDR1 LNHNV and CDR2 YYDKDF (reference sequence). The V segment lost 0 bases and the J segment 0 bases; nucleotides outside the gene matches: 8.

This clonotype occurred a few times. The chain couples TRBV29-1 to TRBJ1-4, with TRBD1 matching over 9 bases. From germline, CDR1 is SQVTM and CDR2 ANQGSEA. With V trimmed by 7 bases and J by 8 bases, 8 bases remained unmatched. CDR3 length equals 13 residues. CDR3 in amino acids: CSALGQGKEKLFF. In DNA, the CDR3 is TGCAGCGCCCTAGGACAGGGGAAAGAAAAACTGTTTTTT.

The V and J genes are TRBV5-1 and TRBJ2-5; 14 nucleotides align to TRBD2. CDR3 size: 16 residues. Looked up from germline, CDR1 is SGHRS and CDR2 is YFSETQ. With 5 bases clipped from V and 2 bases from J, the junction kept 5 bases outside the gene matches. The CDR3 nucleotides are TGCGCCAGCAGACTGGGGACTAGCGGGGGACAAGAGACCCAGTACTTC. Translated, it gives CASRLGTSGGQETQYF.

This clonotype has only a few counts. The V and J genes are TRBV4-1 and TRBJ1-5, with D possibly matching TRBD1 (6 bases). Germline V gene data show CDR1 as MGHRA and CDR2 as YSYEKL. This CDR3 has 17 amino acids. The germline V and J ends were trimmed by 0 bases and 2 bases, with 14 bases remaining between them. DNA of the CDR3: TGCGCCAGCAGCCAAGAGAGGTCAGGGGCGGGCAATCAGCCCCAGCATTTT. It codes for CASSQERSGAGNQPQHF.

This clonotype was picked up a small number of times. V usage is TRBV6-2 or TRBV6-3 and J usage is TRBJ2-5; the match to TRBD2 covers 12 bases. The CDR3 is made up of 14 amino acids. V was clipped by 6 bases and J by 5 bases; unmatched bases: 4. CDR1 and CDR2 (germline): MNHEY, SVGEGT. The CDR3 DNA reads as TGTGCCAGCAGGCCGCTAGCGGGGGGGGAGACCCAGTACTTC. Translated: CASRPLAGGETQYF.

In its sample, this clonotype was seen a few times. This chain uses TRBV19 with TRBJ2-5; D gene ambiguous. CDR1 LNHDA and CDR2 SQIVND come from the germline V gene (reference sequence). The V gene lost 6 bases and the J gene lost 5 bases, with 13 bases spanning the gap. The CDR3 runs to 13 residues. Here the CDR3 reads CASRAPGRETQYF. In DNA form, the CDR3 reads TGTGCCAGTAGGGCCCCCGGGCGCGAGACCCAGTACTTC.

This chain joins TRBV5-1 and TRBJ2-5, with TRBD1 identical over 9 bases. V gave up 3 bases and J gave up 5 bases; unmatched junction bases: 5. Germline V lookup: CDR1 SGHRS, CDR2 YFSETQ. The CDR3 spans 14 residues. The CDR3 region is CASSSTGGSETQYF. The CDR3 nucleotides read TGCGCCAGCAGCTCGACAGGGGGGTCCGAGACCCAGTACTTC.

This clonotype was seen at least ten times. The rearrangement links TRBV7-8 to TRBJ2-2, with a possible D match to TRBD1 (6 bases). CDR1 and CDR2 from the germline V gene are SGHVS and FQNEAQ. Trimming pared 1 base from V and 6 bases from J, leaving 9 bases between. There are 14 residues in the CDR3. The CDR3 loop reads CASSLDRVAGELFF. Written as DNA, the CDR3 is TGTGCCAGCAGCTTAGACAGGGTGGCCGGGGAGCTGTTTTTT.